This TCR beta chain is drawn from a study of regulatory T cells in long-lasting Graves disease. Study-level background: For a period under 3 months, newly diagnosed Graves' patients had taken antithyroid drugs. Overall study results and limits: Favored gene segments in persistent disease were TRBV28, TRBJ1-2 and TRBJ2-5.

The time point: newly diagnosed GD, antithyroid drugs for less than 3 months. The TCR library was prepared using RNA isolated from PBMCs. Trimming removed 2 bases from V and 1 base from J; junction bases left unmatched: 6. Germline CDR1 and CDR2: MDHEN and SYDVKM. The CDR3 runs 16 residues. Assembly of TCR beta libraries relied on iRepertoire HTBI primers together with Arm-PCR of CDR3 regions. Per the original data handling: Across all samples, about 62 TRBV segments and 14 TRBJ segments were identified. MiXCR, run by TCRdb on the multiplex PCR reads, gives a single entry per CDR3 protein. Here the V and J calls rest on TCRdb's processing, not on the authors' analysis. There are around 230,000 distinct CDR3 sequences in the sample; roughly 18% occur only once, and more than 20% lies in the top ten. This clonotype has ten or more counts. Its antigen is unidentified.

The V call is TRBV28, the J call TRBJ1-1, with 8 bases matching TRBD1. This sequence originates from a female donor with Graves disease. Sequenced here: peripheral blood mononuclear cells (PBMCs), sampled at new diagnosis, from a patient treated with antithyroid drugs. The CDR3 bases are TGTGCCAGCAGTTTAGGAGGGACAGGCCAGAACACTGAAGCTTTCTTT. Its translation: CASSLGGTGQNTEAFF.